This T cell receptor beta chain comes out of a study of blood T cell repertoires in COVID-19. On the study more broadly: There were acute and convalescent COVID-19 samples, and they came from the United States, Italy and Spain.

As originally analysed: From reference gene primer amplification, estimates of nucleated cell counts were derived. Repertoires were generated with immunoSEQ multiplex PCR, while TCRdb's copy carries only in-frame clones and drops some. The V and J calls and clone size come from that table; D and trimming were worked out from the DNA. The data contain roughly 250,000 clones, approximately 86% of them singletons. Germline CDR1 reads SGHNT; CDR2 reads YYREEE (reference sequence). J gave up 2 bases and V 0 bases, and 1 base lay outside the gene matches. This CDR3 has 16 residues. The V and J genes are TRBV5-4 and TRBJ2-1, with 11 bases lining up with TRBD2. The sequencing sample was made of peripheral blood. This TCR came from an elderly woman with active or convalescent COVID-19. In nucleotides, the CDR3 is TGTGCCAGCAGCTTGGAACTAGCGGGGGCCTACAATGAGCAGTTCTTC. Translated, it gives CASSLELAGAYNEQFF.